This passage covers 25 T cell receptor beta chains from one sample sequenced in a study of T cells in women clearing cervical HPV infection. This table comes from immunoSEQ multiplex PCR, and its TCRdb copy is limited to in-frame clones, with some not included. The data show tens of thousands of clones, and the top ten clones hold 3% to 4%. Specimen: blood buffy coat. The receptors shown here come from a woman between 18 and 69 years old with a cervical HPV16 infection that either progressed to CIN3+ or cleared (not recorded which).

Partial CDR3 DNA: TGTGCCAGTAGTATAGAGCTGACAGGGTACACTGAA. It yields the protein CASSIELTGYTE. The entire CDR3 is CASSIELTGYTEAFF. The rearrangement uses TRBV19 and TRBJ1-1; 7 positions agree with TRBD1. The read ends 3 residues shy of where the CDR3 ends; the end is completed using the germline J gene. Germline-derived CDR1 and CDR2 are LNHDA and SQIVND (reference sequence). The CDR3 contains 15 residues. V lost 0 bases and J lost 3; bases outside the gene matches: 4.

Concerning this clone itself: The read halts 3 residues ahead of the CDR3 end, with the missing end drawn from the germline J gene. The rearrangement joins TRBV7-6 to TRBJ2-5; D possibly corresponds to TRBD2 (6 bases). The CDR3 runs to 16 residues. With 5 bases removed from V and 0 bases from J, the gap between germline ends came to 16 bases. In germline, CDR1 is SGHVS, CDR2 FNYEAQ. CDR3: CASSHYGTSHQETQYF. CDR3 DNA (partial): TGTGCCAGCAGCCATTACGGGACTTCTCACCAAGAGACC.

Remarks on this clone: With the read ending 3 residues before the CDR3 end, the germline J gene is used to fill in that end. This chain uses TRBV7-2 with TRBJ1-3; D might be TRBD1 (6 bases). Germline CDR1 is SGHTA and CDR2 is FQGNSA. The CDR3 runs 14 residues. The V gene lost 6 bases and the J gene lost 3 bases, with 12 bases spanning the gap. The DNA read from the CDR3 is TGTGCCAGCAGAATAACAGGGCTTGGAAACACC. Amino acid sequence: CASRITGLGNT. Given in full, the CDR3 is CASRITGLGNTIYF.

For this clone: The CDR3 goes on 3 residues after the read ends, and that part is filled in from the germline J gene. The chain has TRBV28 and TRBJ1-3; D possibly corresponds to TRBD1 (5 bases). Between the trimmed V and J ends, which lost 3 bases and 1 base, there was a span of 10 bases. The CDR3 contains 15 residues. Germline values: CDR1 MDHEN, CDR2 SYDVKM. CDR3: CASSFGALSGNTIYF. CDR3 DNA, as far as it was read: TGTGCCAGCAGTTTTGGGGCTCTATCTGGAAACACC.

Comment on this clone: The CDR3 extends 3 residues past the end of the read, so its final part is completed from the germline J gene. The rearrangement uses TRBV12-3 or TRBV12-4 and TRBJ1-1; D might be TRBD1 (5 bases). The CDR3 length is 14 residues. The V and J ends lost 6 bases and 5 bases respectively, with 16 bases between them. The covered CDR3 bases are TGTGCCAGCAGGACCCAGGGTGACGGGACTGAA. It specifies CASRTQGDGTE. The CDR3 as a whole reads CASRTQGDGTEAFF.

With regard to this clone: The read ends 3 residues shy of where the CDR3 ends; the end is completed using the germline J gene. The chain carries TRBV7-2 and TRBJ2-3; 9 bases are shared with TRBD2. Germline trimming cut 5 bases from V and 0 bases from J; bases unmatched to any gene: 3. This CDR3 has 15 residues. The germline V gene has CDR1 SGHTA and CDR2 FQGNSA. The DNA read from the CDR3 is TGTGCCAGCAGCGCGGGAGGGCAAAGCACAGATACG. Protein sequence: CASSAGGQSTDT. The full CDR3 protein reads CASSAGGQSTDTQYF.

Regarding this clone: The read ends 3 residues shy of where the CDR3 ends; the end is completed using the germline J gene. The genes are TRBV11-1 and TRBJ2-7; D is possibly TRBD1 (6 bases). The CDR3 extends over 14 amino acids. The germline gives CDR1 SGHAT, CDR2 FQDESV (reference sequence). The V end lost 5 bases, the J end lost 3 bases, and 14 bases lay between the germline ends. The CDR3 loop reads CASSQGTYHYEQYF. The CDR3 DNA, read in part, is TGTGCCAGCAGCCAGGGGACCTACCACTACGAG. Full variable domain (outside the CDR3, taken from reference TRBV11-1 and TRBJ2-7): EAEVAQSPRYKITEKSQAVAFWCDPISGHATLYWYRQILGQGPELLVQFQDESVVDDSQLPKDRFSAERLKGVDSTLKIQPAELGDSAMYLCASSQGTYHYEQYFGPGTRLTVT.

With regard to this clone: The read falls 3 residues short of the CDR3 end, and the missing part is taken from the germline J gene. The V gene is TRBV30, the J gene TRBJ1-2; the D gene is possibly TRBD1 (5 bases). The germline V gene encodes CDR1 GTSNPN and CDR2 SVGIG (reference sequence). The CDR3 length is 13 residues. CDR3 bases read: TGTGCCTGGAGCGCAGACAGACCGTACGGC. Its translation: CAWSADRPYG. The whole CDR3 region reads CAWSADRPYGYTF.

As for this clone: The read comes to an end 3 residues before the CDR3 does, leaving the germline J gene to fill in the end. The chain combines TRBV20-1 with TRBJ1-1; possibly TRBD1 for D (6 bases). This CDR3 comprises 14 residues. CDR1 is DFQATT, CDR2 SNEGSKA, per germline (reference sequence). V was clipped by 6 bases and J by 2 bases, with 16 bases between them. CDR3 DNA, as far as it was read: TGCAGTGCCCTAAGGACAGACCCCAACACTGAA. It codes for CSALRTDPNTE. The whole CDR3 protein reads CSALRTDPNTEAFF.

Worth noting for this clone: Read coverage stops 3 residues before the CDR3 terminus; the germline J gene supplies the remainder. V is TRBV20-1 and J is TRBJ1-1, with 8 bases aligning to TRBD1. V was clipped by 5 bases and J by 2 bases; unmatched bases: 7. Germline V gene lookup returns CDR1 DFQATT and CDR2 SNEGSKA (reference sequence). The CDR3 loop spans 14 amino acids. The sequenced part of the CDR3 DNA is TGCAGTGCTCCCCGGACAGGGACCAACACTGAA. It specifies CSAPRTGTNTE. The CDR3 as a whole reads CSAPRTGTNTEAFF.

On this clone itself: The read is 3 residues too short to cover the CDR3 end, so that end is filled in from the germline J gene. The chain links TRBV28 to TRBJ2-3, with 9 bases that match TRBD2. The V and J ends lost 1 base and 3 bases, in that order; junction bases with no gene match: 20. The length of the CDR3 is 21 residues. Germline V CDR1 and CDR2: MDHEN, SYDVKM. The CDR3 is CASSLSRFGLAPTLKTDTQYF. The sequenced part of the CDR3 DNA is TGTGCCAGCAGTTTATCTCGGTTTGGACTAGCGCCTACCTTGAAGACAGATACG.

Worth noting for this clone: The CDR3 extends 3 residues past the end of the read, so its final part is completed from the germline J gene. The chain uses TRBV29-1 and TRBJ1-5, with D perhaps TRBD1 (6 bases). Trimming pared 4 bases from V and 8 bases from J, leaving 15 bases between. Germline CDR1 reads SQVTM; CDR2 reads ANQGSEA. The CDR3 sequence is 13 residues long. The CDR3 here is CSVAAGALEPQHF. CDR3 DNA, as far as it was read: TGCAGCGTTGCAGCAGGGGCGTTGGAGCCC.

About this clone itself: The sequenced fragment ends 3 residues before the CDR3 boundary, so the rest is inferred from the germline J gene. This chain joins TRBV19 and TRBJ1-1; unclear D gene. Trimming cost V 5 bases and J 0 bases, with 13 bases left between them. CDR3 length: 15 amino acids. Germline CDR1 LNHDA, CDR2 SQIVND (reference sequence). CDR3 DNA, as far as it was read: TGTGCCAGTAGTTCTCCGGGGTACCTGAACACTGAA. This codes for CASSSPGYLNTE. The full CDR3 sequence reads CASSSPGYLNTEAFF.

With respect to this clone: The read ends 3 residues shy of where the CDR3 ends; the end is completed using the germline J gene. The rearrangement links TRBV2 to TRBJ2-5; D unresolved. V lost 0 bases and J 7 bases, leaving 15 bases between the germline ends. This CDR3 contains 15 residues. CDR1 and CDR2 (germline): SNHLY, FYNNEI. The sequenced part of the CDR3 DNA is TGTGCCAGCAGTGAAGCGCTTACCAGTGGTGTGACC. Its protein product is CASSEALTSGVT. The complete CDR3 reads CASSEALTSGVTQYF.

In regard to this clone: The missing CDR3 end, 3 residues past where the read stops, is filled in from the germline J gene. V is TRBV7-2 and J is TRBJ1-2; TRBD1 might be the D (5 bases). This CDR3 contains 15 residues. Germline CDR1 and CDR2: SGHTA and FQGNSA. Partial CDR3 DNA: TGTGCCAGCAGCACGCAAACGCAGGGAGAAGAGGGC. Translating it yields CASSTQTQGEEG. The entire CDR3 protein is CASSTQTQGEEGYTF.

A remark on this clone: The read falls 3 residues short of the CDR3 end, and the missing part is taken from the germline J gene. The rearrangement uses TRBV13 and TRBJ1-1, with D hard to call. CDR1 and CDR2 from the germline V gene are PRHDT and FYEKMQ (reference sequence). The CDR3 loop spans 13 amino acids. V was clipped by 1 base and J by 1 base, with 4 bases between them. The CDR3 spells CASSLDWNTEAFF. The part of the CDR3 DNA that was read is TGTGCCAGCAGCTTAGACTGGAACACTGAA.

Incomplete CDR3 DNA: TGTGCCAGCAGGCGGACAGGGTCCACCGGGGAG. Translation gives CASRRTGSTGE. In full, the CDR3 is CASRRTGSTGELFF. This rearrangement joins TRBV6-2 or TRBV6-3 to TRBJ2-2; TRBD1 aligns across 8 bases. Coverage ceases 3 residues before the CDR3 finishes, and the germline J gene fills in the end. J was trimmed by 4 bases and V by 6 bases; bases with no gene match: 4. Germline V gene lookup returns CDR1 MNHEY and CDR2 SVGEGT. The CDR3 spans 14 residues.

On this clone: The sequenced fragment ends 3 residues before the CDR3 boundary, so the rest is inferred from the germline J gene. The chain combines TRBV29-1 with TRBJ2-5; possibly TRBD1 for D (5 bases). There are 10 residues in the CDR3. Germline V gene lookup returns CDR1 SQVTM and CDR2 ANQGSEA. The V end was cut by 6 bases, the J end by 3 bases, with 5 bases between. The CDR3 loop reads CSVQEETQYF. Incomplete CDR3 DNA: TGCAGCGTACAGGAAGAGACC.

Concerning this clone itself: The CDR3 end falls 3 residues outside the read, so it is completed with the germline J gene. The chain joins TRBV29-1 to TRBJ1-2; perhaps TRBD1 as D (5 bases). CDR3 length: 11 residues. Germline V gene data show CDR1 as SQVTM and CDR2 as ANQGSEA. This chain's CDR3 is CSVGPREGYTF. The covered CDR3 bases are TGCAGCGTTGGACCCAGGGAAGGC.

With respect to this clone: The CDR3 end is not reached by the read, which stops 3 residues before it; the germline J gene fills it in. The chain has TRBV5-1 and TRBJ2-3; TRBD2 agrees at 8 bases. The CDR3 runs to 14 residues. Germline values: CDR1 SGHRS, CDR2 YFSETQ. The J segment lost 4 bases and the V segment lost 4 bases, leaving 5 bases of the junction unmatched. CDR3: CASSTAGEADTQYF. CDR3 DNA (partial): TGCGCCAGCAGCACAGCGGGAGAGGCAGATACG. The whole variable domain, remainder taken from reference TRBV5-1 and TRBJ2-3, is KAGVTQTPRYLIKTRGQQVTLSCSPISGHRSVSWYQQTPGQGLQFLFEYFSETQRNKGNFPGRFSGRQFSNSRSEMNVSTLELGDSALYLCASSTAGEADTQYFGPGTRLTVL.

A note on this clone: The read gets to within 3 residues of the CDR3 end, and the germline J gene fills in the rest. The chain has TRBV6-2 or TRBV6-3 and TRBJ2-1; 10 bases fit TRBD2. With 5 bases clipped from V and 3 bases from J, the junction kept 1 base outside the gene matches. The CDR3 spans 14 residues. Looked up from germline, CDR1 is MNHEY and CDR2 is SVGEGT. This CDR3 is CASSQREGYNEQFF. The covered CDR3 bases are TGTGCCAGCAGTCAGCGGGAGGGCTACAATGAG.

A note on this clone: The read falls 3 residues short of the CDR3 end, and the missing part is taken from the germline J gene. The genes are TRBV7-9 and TRBJ1-1, with 7 bases that match TRBD1. Germline V gives CDR1 SEHNR, CDR2 FQNEAQ (reference sequence). This CDR3 is built from 14 residues. Trimming at V came to 5 bases and at J to 1 base, leaving 4 bases not matched to a gene. This chain's CDR3 is CASSLQGTNTEAFF. CDR3 bases read: TGTGCCAGCAGCCTACAGGGGACGAACACTGAA.

CDR3 DNA (partial): TGTGCCAGCACCCCTGGCAGGGCTGGGGCCAACGTC. It is translated as CASTPGRAGANV. The CDR3 reads in full as CASTPGRAGANVLTF. V and J are TRBV2 and TRBJ2-6; the D gene is possibly TRBD1 (5 bases). The read ends 3 residues shy of where the CDR3 ends; the end is completed using the germline J gene. This CDR3 has 15 amino acids. Germline V gives CDR1 SNHLY, CDR2 FYNNEI. The V and J ends lost 7 bases and 2 bases respectively, with 12 bases between them.

With respect to this clone: The CDR3 end falls 3 residues outside the read, so it is completed with the germline J gene. The rearrangement links TRBV7-9 to TRBJ2-4, with 7 nucleotides matching TRBD2. V lost 5 bases, J lost 8 bases, and 12 bases stayed unmatched. The CDR3 totals 15 residues. Germline CDR1 and CDR2: SEHNR and FQNEAQ (reference sequence). The CDR3 loop is CASSTITSAEDIQYF. The covered CDR3 bases are TGTGCCAGCAGCACCATCACTAGCGCCGAAGACATT.

Notes on this clone: The observed sequence ends 3 residues before the CDR3 terminus, with the missing tail filled in from the germline J gene. The rearrangement links TRBV20-1 to TRBJ1-5; the D gene is possibly TRBD1 (5 bases). V gave up 3 bases and J gave up 4 bases, with 10 bases separating them. Germline CDR1 and CDR2: DFQATT and SNEGSKA (reference sequence). This CDR3 region has 13 residues. CDR3 in amino acids: CSASGQGNQPQHF. Incomplete CDR3 DNA: TGCAGTGCTAGTGGGCAGGGAAATCAGCCC.